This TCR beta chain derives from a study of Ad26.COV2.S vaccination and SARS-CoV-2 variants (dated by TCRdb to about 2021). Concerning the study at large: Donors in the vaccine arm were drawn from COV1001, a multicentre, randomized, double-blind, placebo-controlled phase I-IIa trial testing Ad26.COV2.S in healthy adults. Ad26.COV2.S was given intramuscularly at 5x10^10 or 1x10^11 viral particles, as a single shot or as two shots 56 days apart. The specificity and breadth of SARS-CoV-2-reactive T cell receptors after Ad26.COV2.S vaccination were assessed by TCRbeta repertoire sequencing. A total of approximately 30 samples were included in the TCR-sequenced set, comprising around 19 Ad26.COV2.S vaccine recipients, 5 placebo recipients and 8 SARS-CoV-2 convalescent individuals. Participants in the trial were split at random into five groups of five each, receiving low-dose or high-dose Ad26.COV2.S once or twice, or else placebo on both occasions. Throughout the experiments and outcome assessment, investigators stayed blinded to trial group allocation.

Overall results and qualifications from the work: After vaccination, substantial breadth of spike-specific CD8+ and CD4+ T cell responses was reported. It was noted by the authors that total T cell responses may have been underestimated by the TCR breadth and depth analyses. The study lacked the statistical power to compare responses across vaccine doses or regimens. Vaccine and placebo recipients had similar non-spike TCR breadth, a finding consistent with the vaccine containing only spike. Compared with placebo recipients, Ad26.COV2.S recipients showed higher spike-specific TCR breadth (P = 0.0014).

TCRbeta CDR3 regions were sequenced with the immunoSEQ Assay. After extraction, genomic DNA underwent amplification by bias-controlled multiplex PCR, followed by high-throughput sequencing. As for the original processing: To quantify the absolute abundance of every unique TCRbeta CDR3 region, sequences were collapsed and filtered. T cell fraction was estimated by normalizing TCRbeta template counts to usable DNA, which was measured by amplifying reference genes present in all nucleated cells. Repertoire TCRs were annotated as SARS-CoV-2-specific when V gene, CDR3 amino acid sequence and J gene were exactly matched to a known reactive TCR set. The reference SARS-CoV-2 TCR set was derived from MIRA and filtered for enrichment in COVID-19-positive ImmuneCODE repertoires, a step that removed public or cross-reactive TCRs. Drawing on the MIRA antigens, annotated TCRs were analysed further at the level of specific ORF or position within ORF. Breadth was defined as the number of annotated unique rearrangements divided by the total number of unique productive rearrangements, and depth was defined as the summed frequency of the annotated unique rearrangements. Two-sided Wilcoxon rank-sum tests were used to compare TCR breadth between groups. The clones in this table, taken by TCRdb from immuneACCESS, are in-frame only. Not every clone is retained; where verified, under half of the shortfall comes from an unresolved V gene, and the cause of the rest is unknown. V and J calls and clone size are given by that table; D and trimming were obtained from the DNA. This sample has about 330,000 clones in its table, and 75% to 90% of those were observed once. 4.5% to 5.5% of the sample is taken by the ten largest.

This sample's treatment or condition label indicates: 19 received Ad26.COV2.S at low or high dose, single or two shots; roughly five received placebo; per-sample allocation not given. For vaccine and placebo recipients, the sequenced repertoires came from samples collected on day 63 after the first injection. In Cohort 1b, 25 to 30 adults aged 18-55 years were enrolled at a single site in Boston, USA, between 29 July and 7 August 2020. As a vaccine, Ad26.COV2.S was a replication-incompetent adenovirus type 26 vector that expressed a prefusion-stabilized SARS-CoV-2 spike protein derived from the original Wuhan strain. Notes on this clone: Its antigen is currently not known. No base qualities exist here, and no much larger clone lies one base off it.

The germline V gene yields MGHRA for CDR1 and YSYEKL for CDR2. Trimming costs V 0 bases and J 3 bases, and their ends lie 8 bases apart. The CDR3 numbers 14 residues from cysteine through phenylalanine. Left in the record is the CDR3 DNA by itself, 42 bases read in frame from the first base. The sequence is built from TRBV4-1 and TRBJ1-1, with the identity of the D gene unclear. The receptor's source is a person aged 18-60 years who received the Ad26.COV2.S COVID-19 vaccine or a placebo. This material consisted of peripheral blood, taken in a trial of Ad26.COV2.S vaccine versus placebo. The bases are TGCGCCAGCAGCCAAGATCAGCAGCACACTGAAGCTTTCTTT. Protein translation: CASSQDQQHTEAFF.